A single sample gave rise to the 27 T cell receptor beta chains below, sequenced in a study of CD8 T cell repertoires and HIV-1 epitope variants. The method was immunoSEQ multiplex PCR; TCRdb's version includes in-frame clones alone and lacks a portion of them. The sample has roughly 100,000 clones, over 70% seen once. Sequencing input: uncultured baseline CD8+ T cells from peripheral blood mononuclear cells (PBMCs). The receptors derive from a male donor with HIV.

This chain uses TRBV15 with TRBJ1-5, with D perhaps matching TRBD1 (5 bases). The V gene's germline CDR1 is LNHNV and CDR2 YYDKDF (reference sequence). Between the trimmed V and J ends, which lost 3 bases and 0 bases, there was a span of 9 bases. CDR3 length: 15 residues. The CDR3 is CATSSRAGSNQPQHF. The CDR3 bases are TGTGCCACCAGCAGCAGGGCGGGTAGCAATCAGCCCCAGCATTTT.

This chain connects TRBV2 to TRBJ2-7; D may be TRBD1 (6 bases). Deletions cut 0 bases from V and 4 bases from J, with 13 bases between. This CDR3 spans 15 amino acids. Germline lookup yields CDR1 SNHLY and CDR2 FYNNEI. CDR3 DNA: TGTGCCAGCAGTGAAGCTTCAGGGGCTGGGTACGAGCAGTACTTC. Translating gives CASSEASGAGYEQYF.

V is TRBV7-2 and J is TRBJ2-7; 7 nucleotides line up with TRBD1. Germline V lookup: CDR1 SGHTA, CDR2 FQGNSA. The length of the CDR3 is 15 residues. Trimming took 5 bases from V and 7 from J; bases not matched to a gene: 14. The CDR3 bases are TGTGCCAGCAGCCCCGTGGGGACAGTACGTTTGGAGCAGTACTTC. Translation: CASSPVGTVRLEQYF. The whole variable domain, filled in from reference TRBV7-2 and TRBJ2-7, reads GAGVSQSPSNKVTEKGKDVELRCDPISGHTALYWYRQSLGQGLEFLIYFQGNSAPDKSGLPSDRFSAERTGGSVSTLTIQRTQQEDSAVYLCASSPVGTVRLEQYFGPGTRLTVT.

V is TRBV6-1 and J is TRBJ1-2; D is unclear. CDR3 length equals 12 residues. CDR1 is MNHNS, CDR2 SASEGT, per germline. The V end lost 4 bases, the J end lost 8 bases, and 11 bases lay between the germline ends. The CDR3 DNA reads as TGTGCCAGCAGTGCTGGGGATTGGGGCTACACCTTC. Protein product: CASSAGDWGYTF.

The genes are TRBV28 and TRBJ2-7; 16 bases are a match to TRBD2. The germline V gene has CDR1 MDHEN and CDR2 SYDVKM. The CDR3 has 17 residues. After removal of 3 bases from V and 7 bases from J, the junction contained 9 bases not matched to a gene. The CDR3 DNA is TGTGCCAGCAGTTTTCCTGGGACTAGCGGGAGGGCCAGGGAGCAGTACTTC. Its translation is CASSFPGTSGRAREQYF.

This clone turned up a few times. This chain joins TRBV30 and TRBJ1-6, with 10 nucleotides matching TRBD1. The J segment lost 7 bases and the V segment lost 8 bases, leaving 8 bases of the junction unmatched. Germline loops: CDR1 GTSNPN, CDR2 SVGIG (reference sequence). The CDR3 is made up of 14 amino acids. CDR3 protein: CAGSGTGANSPLHF. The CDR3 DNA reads TGTGCCGGTTCCGGGACAGGGGCGAATTCACCCCTCCACTTT.

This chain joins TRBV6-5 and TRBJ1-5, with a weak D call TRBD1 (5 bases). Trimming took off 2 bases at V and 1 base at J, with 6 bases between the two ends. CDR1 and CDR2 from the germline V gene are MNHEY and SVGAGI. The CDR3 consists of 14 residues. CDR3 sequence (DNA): TGTGCCAGCAGTTACGCAGGGAGCAATCAGCCCCAGCATTTT. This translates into CASSYAGSNQPQHF.

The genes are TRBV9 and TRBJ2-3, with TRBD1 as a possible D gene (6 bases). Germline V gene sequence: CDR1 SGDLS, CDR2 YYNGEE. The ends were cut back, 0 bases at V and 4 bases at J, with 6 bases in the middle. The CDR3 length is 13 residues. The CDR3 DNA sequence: TGTGCCAGCAGCGTAGGGACAGCAGATACGCAGTATTTT. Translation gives CASSVGTADTQYF.

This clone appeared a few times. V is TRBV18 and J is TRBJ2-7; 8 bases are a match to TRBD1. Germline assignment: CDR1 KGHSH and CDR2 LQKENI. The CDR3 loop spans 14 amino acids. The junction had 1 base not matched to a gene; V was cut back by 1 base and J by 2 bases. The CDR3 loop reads CASSPRRGPYEQYF. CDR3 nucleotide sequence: TGTGCCAGCTCACCACGCAGGGGGCCCTACGAGCAGTACTTC.

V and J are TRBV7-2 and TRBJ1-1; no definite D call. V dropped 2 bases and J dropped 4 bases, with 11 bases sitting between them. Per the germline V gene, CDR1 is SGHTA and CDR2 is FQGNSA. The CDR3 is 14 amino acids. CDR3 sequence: CASSLQELLTEAFF. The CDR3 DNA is TGTGCCAGCAGCTTACAGGAGCTCCTCACTGAAGCTTTCTTT.

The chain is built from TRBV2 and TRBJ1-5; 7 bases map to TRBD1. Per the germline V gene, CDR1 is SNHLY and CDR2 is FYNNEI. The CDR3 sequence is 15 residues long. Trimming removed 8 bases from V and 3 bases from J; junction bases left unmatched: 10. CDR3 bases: TGTGCCAGCCGATACTCGACAGGGCTCAATCAGCCCCAGCATTTT. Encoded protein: CASRYSTGLNQPQHF.

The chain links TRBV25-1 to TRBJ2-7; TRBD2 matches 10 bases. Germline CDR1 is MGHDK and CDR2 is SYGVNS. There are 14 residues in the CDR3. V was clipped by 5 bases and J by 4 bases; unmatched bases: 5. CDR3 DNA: TGTGCCAGCAGTCCAGCGGGAGGGAGGTACGAGCAGTACTTC. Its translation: CASSPAGGRYEQYF.

The CDR3 protein is CASSLRGTGELFF. CDR3 nucleotide sequence: TGTGCCAGCAGCCTCCGGGGCACCGGGGAGCTGTTTTTT. The V gene is TRBV6-1, the J gene TRBJ2-2; TRBD2 might be the D (5 bases). The CDR3 runs 13 residues. Trimming left V 6 bases short and J 4 bases short, with 9 bases between. Germline CDR1 is MNHNS and CDR2 is SASEGT.

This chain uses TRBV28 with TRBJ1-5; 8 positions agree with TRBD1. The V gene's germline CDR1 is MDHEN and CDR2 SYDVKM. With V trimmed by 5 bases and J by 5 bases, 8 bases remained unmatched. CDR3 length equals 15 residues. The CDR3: CASSRGGTGYQPQHF. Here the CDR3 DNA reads TGTGCCAGCAGTAGGGGCGGGACAGGTTATCAGCCCCAGCATTTT.

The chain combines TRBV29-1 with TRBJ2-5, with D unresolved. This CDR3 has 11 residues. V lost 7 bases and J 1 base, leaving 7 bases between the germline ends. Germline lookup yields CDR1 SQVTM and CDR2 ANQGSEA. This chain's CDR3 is CSGHFQETQYF. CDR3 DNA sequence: TGCAGCGGACACTTCCAAGAGACCCAGTACTTC.

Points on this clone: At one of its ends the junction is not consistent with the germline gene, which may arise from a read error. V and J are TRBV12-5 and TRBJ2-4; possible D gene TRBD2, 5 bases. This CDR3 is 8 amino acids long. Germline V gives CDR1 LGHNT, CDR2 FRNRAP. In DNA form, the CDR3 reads TGTGCTAGTGGTCCTGGGAGCTTC. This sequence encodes CASGPGSF.

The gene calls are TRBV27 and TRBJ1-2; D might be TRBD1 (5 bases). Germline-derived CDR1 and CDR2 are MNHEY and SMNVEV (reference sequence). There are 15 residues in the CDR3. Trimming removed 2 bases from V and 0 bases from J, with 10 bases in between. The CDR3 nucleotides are TGTGCCAGCAGTTTAGAGGGGCCTGCTAACTATGGCTACACCTTC. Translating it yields CASSLEGPANYGYTF.

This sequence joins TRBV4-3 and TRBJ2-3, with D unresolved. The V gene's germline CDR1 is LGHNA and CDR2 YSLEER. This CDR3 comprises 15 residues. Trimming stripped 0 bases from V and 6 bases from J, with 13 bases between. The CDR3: CASSQDLRYSDTQYF. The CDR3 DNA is TGCGCCAGCAGCCAAGATCTTAGGTATTCGGATACGCAGTATTTT.

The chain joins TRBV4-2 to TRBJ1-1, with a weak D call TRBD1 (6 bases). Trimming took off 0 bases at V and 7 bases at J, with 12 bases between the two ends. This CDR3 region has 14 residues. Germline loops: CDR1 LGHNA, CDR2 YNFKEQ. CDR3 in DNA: TGTGCCAGCAGCCAAGATAAGGGGGTTGGTGAAGCTTTCTTT. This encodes CASSQDKGVGEAFF.

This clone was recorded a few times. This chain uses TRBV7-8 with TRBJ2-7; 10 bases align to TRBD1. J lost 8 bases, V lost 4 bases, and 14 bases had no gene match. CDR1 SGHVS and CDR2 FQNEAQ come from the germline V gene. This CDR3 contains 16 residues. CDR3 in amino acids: CASSSRPGQGSLKQYF. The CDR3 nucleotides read TGTGCCAGCAGCTCCCGGCCGGGACAGGGGTCCCTAAAGCAGTACTTC.

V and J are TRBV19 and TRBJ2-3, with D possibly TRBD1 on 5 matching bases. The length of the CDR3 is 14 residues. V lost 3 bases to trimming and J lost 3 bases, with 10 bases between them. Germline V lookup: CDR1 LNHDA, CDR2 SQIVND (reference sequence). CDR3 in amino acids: CASSMSQGTDTQYF. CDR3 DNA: TGTGCCAGTAGTATGTCGCAGGGTACAGATACGCAGTATTTT. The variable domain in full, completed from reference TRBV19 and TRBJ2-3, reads DGGITQSPKYLFRKEGQNVTLSCEQNLNHDAMYWYRQDPGQGLRLIYYSQIVNDFQKGDIAEGYSVSREKKESFPLTVTSAQKNPTAFYLCASSMSQGTDTQYFGPGTRLTVL.

The CDR3 loop reads CATSSGLLQETQYF. The CDR3 bases are TGTGCCACCAGCAGTGGACTGCTCCAAGAGACCCAGTACTTC. The chain has TRBV15 and TRBJ2-5, with a weak D call TRBD2 (5 bases). Germline V gives CDR1 LNHNV, CDR2 YYDKDF (reference sequence). This CDR3 has 14 amino acids. The V and J ends lost 3 bases and 1 base respectively, with 9 bases between them. Together with reference TRBV15 and TRBJ2-5, the CDR3 gives the full variable domain: DAMVIQNPRYQVTQFGKPVTLSCSQTLNHNVMYWYQQKSSQAPKLLFHYYDKDFNNEADTPDNFQSRRPNTSFCFLDIRSPGLGDTAMYLCATSSGLLQETQYFGPGTRLLVL.

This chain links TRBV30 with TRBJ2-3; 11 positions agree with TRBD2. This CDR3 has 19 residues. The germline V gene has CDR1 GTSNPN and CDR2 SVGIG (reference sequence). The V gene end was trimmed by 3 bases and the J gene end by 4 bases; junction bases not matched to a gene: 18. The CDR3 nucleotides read TGTGCCTGGAGGAGCCCGGGGCTGATAGCGGGGGGGCTTTCAGATACGCAGTATTTT. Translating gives CAWRSPGLIAGGLSDTQYF.

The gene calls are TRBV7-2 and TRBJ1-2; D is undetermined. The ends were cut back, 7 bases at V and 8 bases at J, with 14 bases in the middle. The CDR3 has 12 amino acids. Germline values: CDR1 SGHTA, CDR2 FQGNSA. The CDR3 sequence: CASTTQVWGYTF. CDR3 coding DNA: TGTGCCAGCACCACCCAGGTATGGGGCTACACCTTC.

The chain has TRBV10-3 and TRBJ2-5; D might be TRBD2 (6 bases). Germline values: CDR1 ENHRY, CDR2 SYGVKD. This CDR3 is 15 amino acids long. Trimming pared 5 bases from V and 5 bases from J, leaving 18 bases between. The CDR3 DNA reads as TGTGCCATCAGTAAAGACAGTTACGGAGGGGAGACCCAGTACTTC. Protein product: CAISKDSYGGETQYF.

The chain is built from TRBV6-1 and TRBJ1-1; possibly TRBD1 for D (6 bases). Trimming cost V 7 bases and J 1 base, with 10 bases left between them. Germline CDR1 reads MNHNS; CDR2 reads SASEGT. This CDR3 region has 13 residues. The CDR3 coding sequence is TGTGCCAGCAAGAAGGGGGGGAACACTGAAGCTTTCTTT. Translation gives CASKKGGNTEAFF.

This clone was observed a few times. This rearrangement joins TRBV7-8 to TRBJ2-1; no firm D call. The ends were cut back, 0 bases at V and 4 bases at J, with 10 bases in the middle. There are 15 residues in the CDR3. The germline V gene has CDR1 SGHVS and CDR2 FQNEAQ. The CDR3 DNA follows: TGTGCCAGCAGCTTAGCTAACCAGAATTACAATGAGCAGTTCTTC. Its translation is CASSLANQNYNEQFF. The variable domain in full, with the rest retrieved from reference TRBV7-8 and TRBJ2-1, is GAGVSQSPRYKVAKRGQDVALRCDPISGHVSLFWYQQALGQGPEFLTYFQNEAQLDKSGLPSDRFFAERPEGSVSTLKIQRTQQEDSAVYLCASSLANQNYNEQFFGPGTRLTVL.